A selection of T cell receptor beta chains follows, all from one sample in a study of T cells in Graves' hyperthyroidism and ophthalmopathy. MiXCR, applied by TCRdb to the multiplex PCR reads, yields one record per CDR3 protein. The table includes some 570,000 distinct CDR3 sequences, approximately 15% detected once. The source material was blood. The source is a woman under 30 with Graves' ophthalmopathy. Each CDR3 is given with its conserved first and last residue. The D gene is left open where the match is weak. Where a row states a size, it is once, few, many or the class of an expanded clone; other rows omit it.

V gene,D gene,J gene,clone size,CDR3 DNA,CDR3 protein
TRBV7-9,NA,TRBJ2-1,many,TGTGCCAGCAGCTTAGTTCTTGGGAGTAATGAGCAGTTCTTC,CASSLVLGSNEQFF
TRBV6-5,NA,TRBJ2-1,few,TGTGCCAGCAGTTACTCGTCGGGGGCAGCACGTGCCCAGTTCTTC,CASSYSSGAARAQFF
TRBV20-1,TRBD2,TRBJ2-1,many,TGCAGTGCTAGTTGGACTAGCGGGTCCTACAATGAGCAGTTCTTC,CSASWTSGSYNEQFF
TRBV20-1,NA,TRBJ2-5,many,TGCAGTGCTAGGCGAGGAGGGGGGACAGAGACCCAGTACTTC,CSARRGGGTETQYF
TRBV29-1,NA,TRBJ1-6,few,TGCAGCGTTAAGTGGGCAGGGAATAATTCACCCCTCCACTTT,CSVKWAGNNSPLHF
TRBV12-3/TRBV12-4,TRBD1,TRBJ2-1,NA,TGTGCCAGCAGCTTAGTCCCGGGACAGGGCCTGGAGCAGTTCTTC,CASSLVPGQGLEQFF
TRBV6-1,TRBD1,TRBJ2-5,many,TGTGCCAGCAGATACAGGGGGTGGCAAGAGACCCAGTACTTC,CASRYRGWQETQYF
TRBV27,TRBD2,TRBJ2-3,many,TGTGCCAGCAGGGGCGGGAGAAGTGCAGATACGCAGTATTTT,CASRGGRSADTQYF
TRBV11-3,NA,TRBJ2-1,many,TGTGCCAGCAGCCCCCATACCTCCCCCCAAGCGGGTTACAATGAGCAGTTCTTC,CASSPHTSPQAGYNEQFF
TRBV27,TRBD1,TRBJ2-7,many,TGTGCCAGCAGTTTACGGACAGGGATATACGAGCAGTACTTC,CASSLRTGIYEQYF
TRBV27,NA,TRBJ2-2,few,TGTGCCAGCAATACCCTAGGGGTCACCGGGGAGCTGTTTTTT,CASNTLGVTGELFF
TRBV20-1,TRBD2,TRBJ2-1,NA,TGCGGTGCTAGGGAGACTAGCGGGAGTGGGCTGGACAACAATGAGCAGTTCTTC,CGARETSGSGLDNNEQFF
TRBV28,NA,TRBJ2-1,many,TGTGCCGGCGGGTGGGGATTGAGCTCCTACAATGAGCAGTTCTTC,CAGGWGLSSYNEQFF
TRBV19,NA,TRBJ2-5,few,TGTGCCATTTCCCAAACCGCAGGGTCCGAGACCCAGTACTTC,CAISQTAGSETQYF
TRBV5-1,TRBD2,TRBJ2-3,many,TGCGCCAGCAGCTTACTAGCGGCGCCGGCAACAGATACGCAGTATTTT,CASSLLAAPATDTQYF
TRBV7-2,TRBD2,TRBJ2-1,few,TGTGCCAGCAGCTTAGAAAGTTGGACGGGAGGGAATCATGATGAGCAGTTCTTC,CASSLESWTGGNHDEQFF
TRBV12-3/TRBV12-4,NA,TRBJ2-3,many,TGTGCCAGCATCAATAGACGGATGAGCACAGATACGCAGTATTTT,CASINRRMSTDTQYF
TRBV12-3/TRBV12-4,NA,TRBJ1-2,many,TGTGCCAGCAGTTTTGGTAATGATGGCTACACCTTC,CASSFGNDGYTF
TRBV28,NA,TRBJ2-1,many,TGTGCCAGCAGTTTTGGAGCAGACAATGAGCAGTTCTTC,CASSFGADNEQFF
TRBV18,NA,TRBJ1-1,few,TGTGCCAGCTCACCACCGATGACCACCGGGAACACTGAAGCTTTCTTT,CASSPPMTTGNTEAFF
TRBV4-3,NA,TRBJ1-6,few,TGCGCCAGCAGCCAGGGGGGATTCGGCTCACCCCTCCACTTT,CASSQGGFGSPLHF
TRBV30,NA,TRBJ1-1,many,TGTGCCTGGAGTGCCCTTTTAGGCACTGAAGCTTTCTTT,CAWSALLGTEAFF
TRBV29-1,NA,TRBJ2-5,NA,TGCAGCGTGGCAGAGCGGGTTCAAGAGACCCAGTACTTC,CSVAERVQETQYF
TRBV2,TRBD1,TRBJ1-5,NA,TGTGCCAGCCGTAGTAGGGACAGGCTAAATCAGCCCCAGCATTTT,CASRSRDRLNQPQHF
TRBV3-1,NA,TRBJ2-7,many,TGTGCCAGCAGCGCGGACGGAACCTACGAGCAGTACTTC,CASSADGTYEQYF
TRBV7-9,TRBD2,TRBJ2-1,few,TGTGCCAGCAGCTCCCCGGGACTAGCGGGAGAGGATGAGCAGTTCTTC,CASSSPGLAGEDEQFF
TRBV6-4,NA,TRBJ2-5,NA,TGTGCCAGCAGTGAATTCGACAGGCCTACACAAGAGACCCAGTACTTC,CASSEFDRPTQETQYF
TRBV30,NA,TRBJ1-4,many,TGTGCCTGGCAGGGTGCAACTAATGAAAAACTGTTTTTT,CAWQGATNEKLFF
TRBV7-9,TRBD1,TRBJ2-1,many,TGTGCCAGCTCCCCGACGTCCGGACAGGGGTTTTTGTCCTACAATGAGCAGTTCTTC,CASSPTSGQGFLSYNEQFF
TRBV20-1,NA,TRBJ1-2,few,TGCAGTGCTAGACGGATGGATGGCTACACCTTC,CSARRMDGYTF
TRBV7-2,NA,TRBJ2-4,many,TGTGCCAGCAGCTTAGCCCCCATGAACATTCAGTACTTC,CASSLAPMNIQYF
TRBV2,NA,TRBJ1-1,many,TGTGCCAGCAGTCCAGACGGAAAGAACACTGAAGCTTTCTTT,CASSPDGKNTEAFF
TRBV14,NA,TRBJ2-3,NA,TGTGCCAGCAGCCCCATACATTTTTCGTCGGATACGCAGTATTTT,CASSPIHFSSDTQYF
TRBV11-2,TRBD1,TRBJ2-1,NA,TGTGCCAGCAGCTTAACAGCAGCGGGCACAGGGGGCAATGAGCAGTTCTTC,CASSLTAAGTGGNEQFF
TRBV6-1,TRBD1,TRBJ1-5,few,TGTGCCAGCAGGACAGGGGGGAAGAGCAATCAGCCCCAGCATTTT,CASRTGGKSNQPQHF
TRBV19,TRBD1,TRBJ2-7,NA,TGTGCCAGTAGATGGACAGGGGGTCCCTACGAGCAGTACTTC,CASRWTGGPYEQYF
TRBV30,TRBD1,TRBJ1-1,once,TGTGCCTGGAGTGCCATGGACAGGGGAGAAACTGAAGCTTTCTTT,CAWSAMDRGETEAFF
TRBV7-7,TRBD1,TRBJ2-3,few,TGTGCTAGCAGCCGAGGGACAGGTTTTACAGATACGCAGTATTTT,CASSRGTGFTDTQYF
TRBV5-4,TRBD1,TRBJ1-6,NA,TGTGCCAGCAGACTGGATCTACAGGGGGATAATTCACCCCTCCACTTT,CASRLDLQGDNSPLHF
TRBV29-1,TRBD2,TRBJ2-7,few,TGCAGCGTTGAAGGACTAGCGTTCAGGGACGAGCAGTACTTC,CSVEGLAFRDEQYF
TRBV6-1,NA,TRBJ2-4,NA,TGTGCCAGCAAGGAAGTAGCCCCAAACATTCAGTACTTC,CASKEVAPNIQYF
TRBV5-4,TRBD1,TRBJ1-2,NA,TGTGCCAGCAGCTTGACAGGGGTGAGAGGCTACACCTTC,CASSLTGVRGYTF
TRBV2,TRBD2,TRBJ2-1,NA,TGTGCCAGCAGGGGACTAGCGGGAGATTACAATGAGCAGTTCTTC,CASRGLAGDYNEQFF
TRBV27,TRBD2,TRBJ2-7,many,TGTGCCAGCAGTTCCGGGACTAGCGGGAGAGAAGAGCAGTACTTC,CASSSGTSGREEQYF
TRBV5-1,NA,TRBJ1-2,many,TGCGCCAGCAGTGAGCCAGGAGGCGTATATGATGGCTACACCTTC,CASSEPGGVYDGYTF
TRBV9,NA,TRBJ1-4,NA,TGTGCCAGCAGCGTAGGACCAGTTGCAACTAATGAAAAACTGTTTTTT,CASSVGPVATNEKLFF